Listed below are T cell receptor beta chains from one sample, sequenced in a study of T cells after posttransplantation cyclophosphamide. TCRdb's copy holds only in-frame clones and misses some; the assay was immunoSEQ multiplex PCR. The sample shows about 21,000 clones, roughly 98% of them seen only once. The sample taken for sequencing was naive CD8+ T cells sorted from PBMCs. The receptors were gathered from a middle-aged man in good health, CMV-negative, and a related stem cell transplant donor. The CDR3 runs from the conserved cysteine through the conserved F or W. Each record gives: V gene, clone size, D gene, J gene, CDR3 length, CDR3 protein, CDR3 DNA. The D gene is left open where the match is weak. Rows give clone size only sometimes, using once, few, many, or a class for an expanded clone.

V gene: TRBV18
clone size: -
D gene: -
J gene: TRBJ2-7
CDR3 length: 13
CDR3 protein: CASSPAGSYEQYF
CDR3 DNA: TGTGCCAGCTCACCGGCAGGCAGCTACGAGCAGTACTTC

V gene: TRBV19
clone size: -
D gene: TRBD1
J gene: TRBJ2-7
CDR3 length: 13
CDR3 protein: CASEGADPYEQYF
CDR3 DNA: TGTGCCAGCGAGGGGGCAGATCCCTACGAGCAGTACTTC

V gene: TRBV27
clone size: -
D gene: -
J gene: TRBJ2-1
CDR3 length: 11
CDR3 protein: CASSSPLEQFF
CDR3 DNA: TGTGCCAGCAGTTCTCCCCTAGAGCAGTTCTTC

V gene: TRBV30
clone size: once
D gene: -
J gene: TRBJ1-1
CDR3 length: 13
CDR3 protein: CAWTWTMNTEAFF
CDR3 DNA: TGTGCCTGGACGTGGACAATGAACACTGAAGCTTTCTTT

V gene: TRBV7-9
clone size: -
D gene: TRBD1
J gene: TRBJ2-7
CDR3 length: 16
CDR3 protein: CASSGRLDRGGYEQYF
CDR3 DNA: TGTGCCAGCAGCGGACGATTGGACAGGGGGGGCTACGAGCAGTACTTC

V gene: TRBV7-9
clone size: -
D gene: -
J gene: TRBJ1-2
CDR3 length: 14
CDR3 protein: CASSLSSRNYGYTF
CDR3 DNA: TGTGCCAGCAGCTTGTCCTCCCGTAACTATGGCTACACCTTC

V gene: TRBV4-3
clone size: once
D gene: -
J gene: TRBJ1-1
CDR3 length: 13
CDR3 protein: CASSQGDNTEAFF
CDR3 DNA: TGCGCCAGCAGCCAAGGCGATAACACTGAAGCTTTCTTT

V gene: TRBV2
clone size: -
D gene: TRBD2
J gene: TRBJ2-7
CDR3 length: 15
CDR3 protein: CASSEALAGTYEQYF
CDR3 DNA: TGTGCCAGCAGTGAAGCTCTAGCGGGGACCTACGAGCAGTACTTC

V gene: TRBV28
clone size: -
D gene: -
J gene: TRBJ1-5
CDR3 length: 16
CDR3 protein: CASSLMEVSLSQPQHF
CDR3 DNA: TGTGCCAGCAGTTTAATGGAGGTTAGCCTGAGTCAGCCCCAGCATTTT

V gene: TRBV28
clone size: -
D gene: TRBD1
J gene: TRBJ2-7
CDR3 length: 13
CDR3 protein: CATCDRESYEQYF
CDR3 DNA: TGTGCCACGTGTGACAGGGAATCCTACGAGCAGTACTTC

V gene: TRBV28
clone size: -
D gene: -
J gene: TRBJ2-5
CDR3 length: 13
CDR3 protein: CASSFTYQETQYF
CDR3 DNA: TGTGCCAGCAGTTTCACATACCAAGAGACCCAGTACTTC

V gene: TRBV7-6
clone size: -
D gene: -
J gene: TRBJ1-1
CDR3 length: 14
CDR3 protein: CASSSPGENTEAFF
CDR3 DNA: TGTGCCAGCAGTTCGCCAGGGGAGAACACTGAAGCTTTCTTT

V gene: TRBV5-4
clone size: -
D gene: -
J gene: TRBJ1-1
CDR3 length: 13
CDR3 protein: CASSLGTDPEAFF
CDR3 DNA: TGTGCCAGCAGCTTGGGGACAGACCCTGAAGCTTTCTTT

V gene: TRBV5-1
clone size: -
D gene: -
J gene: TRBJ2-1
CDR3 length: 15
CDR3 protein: CASSLVGSSYNEQFF
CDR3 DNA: TGCGCCAGCAGCTTAGTGGGCAGCTCCTACAATGAGCAGTTCTTC

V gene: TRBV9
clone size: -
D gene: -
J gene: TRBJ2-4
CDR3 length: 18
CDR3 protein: CASSVTGSGVLAKNIQYF
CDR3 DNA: TGTGCCAGCAGCGTTACAGGGAGCGGAGTCCTAGCCAAAAACATTCAGTACTTC

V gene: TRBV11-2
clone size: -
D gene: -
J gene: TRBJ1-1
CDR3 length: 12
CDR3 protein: CASSLPTGEAFF
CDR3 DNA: TGTGCCAGCAGCTTACCAACAGGTGAAGCTTTCTTT

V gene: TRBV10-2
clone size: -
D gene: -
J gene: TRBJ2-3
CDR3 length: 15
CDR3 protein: CASSELLRVTDTQYF
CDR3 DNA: TGCGCCAGCAGTGAGCTCCTACGGGTCACAGATACGCAGTATTTT

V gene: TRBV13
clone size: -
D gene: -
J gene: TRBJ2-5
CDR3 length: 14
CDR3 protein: CASSRTTVQETQYF
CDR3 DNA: TGTGCCAGCAGCCGCACGACAGTCCAAGAGACCCAGTACTTC

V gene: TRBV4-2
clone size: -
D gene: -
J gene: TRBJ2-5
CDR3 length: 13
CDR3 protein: CASSILVRETQYF
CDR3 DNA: TGTGCCAGCAGCATACTAGTTCGAGAGACCCAGTACTTC

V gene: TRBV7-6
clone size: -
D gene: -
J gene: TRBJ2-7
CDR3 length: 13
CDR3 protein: CASSLALGREQYF
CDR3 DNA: TGTGCCAGCAGCTTAGCGTTAGGGAGGGAGCAGTACTTC

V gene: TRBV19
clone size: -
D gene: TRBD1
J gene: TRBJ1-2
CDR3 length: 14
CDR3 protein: CASSMGTGGIGYTF
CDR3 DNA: TGTGCCAGTAGTATGGGGACAGGGGGTATTGGCTACACCTTC

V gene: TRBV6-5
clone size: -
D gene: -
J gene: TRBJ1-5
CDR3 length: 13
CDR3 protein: CASSPGNNQPQHF
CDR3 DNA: TGTGCCAGCAGTCCCGGGAACAATCAGCCCCAGCATTTT

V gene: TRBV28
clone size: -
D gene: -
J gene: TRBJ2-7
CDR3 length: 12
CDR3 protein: CASGRGLYEQYF
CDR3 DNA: TGTGCCAGCGGTCGCGGACTCTACGAGCAGTACTTC

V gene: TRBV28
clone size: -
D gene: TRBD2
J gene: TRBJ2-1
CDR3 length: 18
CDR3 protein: CASSFGLAGPSSYNEQFF
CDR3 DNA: TGTGCCAGCAGTTTCGGACTAGCGGGACCAAGCTCCTACAATGAGCAGTTCTTC

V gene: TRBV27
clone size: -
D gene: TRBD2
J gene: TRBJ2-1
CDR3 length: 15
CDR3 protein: CASSSLAGLYNEQFF
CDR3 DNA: TGTGCCAGCAGTTCCCTAGCGGGACTATACAATGAGCAGTTCTTC

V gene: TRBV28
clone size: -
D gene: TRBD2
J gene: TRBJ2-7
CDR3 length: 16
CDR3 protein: CASSPGLAGGSYEQYF
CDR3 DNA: TGTGCCAGCAGTCCGGGACTAGCGGGAGGCTCCTACGAGCAGTACTTC

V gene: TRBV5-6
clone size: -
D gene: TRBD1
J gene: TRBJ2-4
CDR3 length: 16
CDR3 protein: CASSPTGGSGPDIQYF
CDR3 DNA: TGTGCCAGCAGCCCCACAGGGGGGTCCGGCCCGGACATTCAGTACTTC

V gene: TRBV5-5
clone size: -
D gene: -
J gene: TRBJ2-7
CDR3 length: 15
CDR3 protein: CASSSTGGGPYEQYF
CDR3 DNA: TGTGCCAGCAGCAGCACAGGGGGGGGGCCCTACGAGCAGTACTTC

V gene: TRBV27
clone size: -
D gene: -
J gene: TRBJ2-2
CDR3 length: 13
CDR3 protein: CASSGRFPGELFF
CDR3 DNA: TGTGCCAGCAGTGGTCGGTTCCCCGGGGAGCTGTTTTTT

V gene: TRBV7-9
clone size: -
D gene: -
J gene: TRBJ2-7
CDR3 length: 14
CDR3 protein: CASSLGGVSYEQYF
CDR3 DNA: TGTGCCAGCAGCTTGGGGGGAGTCTCCTACGAGCAGTACTTC

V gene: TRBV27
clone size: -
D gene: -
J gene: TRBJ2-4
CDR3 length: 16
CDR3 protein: CASSLSLRESKNIQYF
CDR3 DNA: TGTGCCAGCAGTTTATCCCTAAGGGAGTCCAAAAACATTCAGTACTTC

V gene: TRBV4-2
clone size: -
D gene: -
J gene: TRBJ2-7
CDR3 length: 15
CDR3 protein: CASSQELAAFYEQYF
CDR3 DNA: TGTGCCAGCAGCCAAGAACTAGCCGCCTTCTACGAGCAGTACTTC

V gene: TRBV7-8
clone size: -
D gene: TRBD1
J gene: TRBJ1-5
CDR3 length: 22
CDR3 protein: CASSLALSSGTGGVIDNQPQHF
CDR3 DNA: TGTGCCAGCAGCTTAGCGCTTTCCTCCGGGACAGGGGGCGTCATTGACAATCAGCCCCAGCATTTT

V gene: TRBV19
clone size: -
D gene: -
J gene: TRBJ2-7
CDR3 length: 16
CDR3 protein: CASSPSGGSASYEQYF
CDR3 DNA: TGTGCCAGTAGTCCCTCCGGGGGTTCGGCTTCCTACGAGCAGTACTTC

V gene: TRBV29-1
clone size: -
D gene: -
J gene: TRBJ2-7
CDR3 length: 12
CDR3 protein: CSVGTPSYEQYF
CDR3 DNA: TGCAGCGTGGGGACACCTTCCTACGAGCAGTACTTC

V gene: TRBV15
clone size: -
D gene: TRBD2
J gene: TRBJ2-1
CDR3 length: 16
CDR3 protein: CATSTGLAGGYNEQFF
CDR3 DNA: TGTGCCACCAGCACAGGACTAGCGGGAGGGTACAATGAGCAGTTCTTC

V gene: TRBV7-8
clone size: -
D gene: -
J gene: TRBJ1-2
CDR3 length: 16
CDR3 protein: CASSSAGEGGNYGYTF
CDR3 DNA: TGTGCCAGCAGCTCCGCTGGAGAGGGTGGAAACTATGGCTACACCTTC

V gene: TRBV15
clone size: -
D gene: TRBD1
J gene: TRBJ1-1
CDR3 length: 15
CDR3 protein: CATSRDRGMNTEAFF
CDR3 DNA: TGTGCCACCAGCAGAGACAGGGGGATGAACACTGAAGCTTTCTTT

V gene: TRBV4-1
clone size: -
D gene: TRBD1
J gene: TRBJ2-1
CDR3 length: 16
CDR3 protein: CASSQEIGTGVNEQFF
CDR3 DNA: TGCGCCAGCAGCCAAGAGATAGGGACAGGAGTAAATGAGCAGTTCTTC

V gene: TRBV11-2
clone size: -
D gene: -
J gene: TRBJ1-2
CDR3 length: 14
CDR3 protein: CASSLVGEFYGYTF
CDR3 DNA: TGTGCCAGCAGCTTAGTCGGGGAATTCTATGGCTACACCTTC

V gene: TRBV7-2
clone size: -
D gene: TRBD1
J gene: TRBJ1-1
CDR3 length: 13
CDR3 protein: CASSGTASGEAFF
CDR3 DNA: TGTGCCAGCAGCGGGACAGCCTCGGGTGAAGCTTTCTTT

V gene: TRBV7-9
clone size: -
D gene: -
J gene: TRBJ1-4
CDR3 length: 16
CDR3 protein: CASSLYTLATNEKLFF
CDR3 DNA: TGTGCCAGCAGCCTGTACACGCTTGCAACTAATGAAAAACTGTTTTTT

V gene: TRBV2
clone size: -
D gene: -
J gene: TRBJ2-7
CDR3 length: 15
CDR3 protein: CASSPQGSRTYEQYF
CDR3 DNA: TGTGCCAGCAGTCCCCAAGGGAGCAGGACCTACGAGCAGTACTTC

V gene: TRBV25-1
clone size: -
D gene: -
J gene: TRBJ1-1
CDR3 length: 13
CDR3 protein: CASSEPGGTEAFF
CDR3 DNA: TGTGCCAGCAGTGAACCGGGGGGCACTGAAGCTTTCTTT

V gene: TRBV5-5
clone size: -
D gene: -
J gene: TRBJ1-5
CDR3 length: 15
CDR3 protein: CASSQFGGGLQPQHF
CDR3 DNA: TGTGCCAGCAGCCAATTCGGGGGGGGACTTCAGCCCCAGCATTTT

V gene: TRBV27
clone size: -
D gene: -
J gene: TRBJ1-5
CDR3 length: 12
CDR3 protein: CASSLGGQPQHF
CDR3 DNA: TGTGCCAGCAGTCTGGGGGGGCAGCCCCAGCATTTT

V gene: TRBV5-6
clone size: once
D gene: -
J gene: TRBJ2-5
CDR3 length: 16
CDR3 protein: CASSLEWGPAGETQYF
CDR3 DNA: TGTGCCAGCAGCTTGGAATGGGGCCCAGCAGGGGAGACCCAGTACTTC

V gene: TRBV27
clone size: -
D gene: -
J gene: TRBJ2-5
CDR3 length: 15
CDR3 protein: CASSPSTVGRETQYF
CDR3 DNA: TGTGCCAGCAGCCCCTCGACAGTGGGCCGGGAGACCCAGTACTTC

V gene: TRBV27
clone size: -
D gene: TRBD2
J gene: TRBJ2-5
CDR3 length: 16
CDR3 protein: CASSPEASGRGETQYF
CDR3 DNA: TGTGCCAGCAGTCCCGAGGCTAGCGGGAGAGGAGAGACCCAGTACTTC

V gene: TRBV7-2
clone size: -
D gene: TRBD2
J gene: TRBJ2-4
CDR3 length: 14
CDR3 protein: CASKSGLGANIQYF
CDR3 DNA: TGTGCCAGCAAATCGGGACTAGGGGCCAACATTCAGTACTTC

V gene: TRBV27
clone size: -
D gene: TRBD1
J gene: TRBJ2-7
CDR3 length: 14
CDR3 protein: CASSLLQGANEQYF
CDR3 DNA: TGTGCCAGCAGTTTATTGCAGGGGGCGAACGAGCAGTACTTC

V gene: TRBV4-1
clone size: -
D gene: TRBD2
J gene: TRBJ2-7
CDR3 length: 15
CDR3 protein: CASSQEGLAGYEQYF
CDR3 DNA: TGCGCCAGCAGCCAAGAGGGACTAGCTGGCTACGAGCAGTACTTC

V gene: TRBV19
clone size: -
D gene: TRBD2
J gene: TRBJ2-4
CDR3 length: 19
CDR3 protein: CATTPRAGDLTSGKNIQYF
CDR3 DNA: TGTGCCACTACACCAAGAGCAGGGGACCTGACTAGCGGAAAAAACATTCAGTACTTC

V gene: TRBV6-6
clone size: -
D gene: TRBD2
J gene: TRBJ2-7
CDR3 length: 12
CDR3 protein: CATGTSGGEQYF
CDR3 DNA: TGTGCCACCGGGACTAGCGGCGGCGAGCAGTACTTC

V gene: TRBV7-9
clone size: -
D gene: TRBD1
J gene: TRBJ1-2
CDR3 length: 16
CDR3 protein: CASSLVGTGHNYGYTF
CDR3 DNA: TGTGCCAGCAGCTTAGTCGGGACAGGGCATAACTATGGCTACACCTTC

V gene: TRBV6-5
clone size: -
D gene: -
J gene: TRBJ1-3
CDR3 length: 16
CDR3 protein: CASSYAGDFSGNTIYF
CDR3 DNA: TGTGCCAGCAGTTACGCGGGGGACTTCTCTGGAAACACCATATATTTT

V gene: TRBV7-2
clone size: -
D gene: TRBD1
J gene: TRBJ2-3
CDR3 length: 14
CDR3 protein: CASSFRQGADTQYF
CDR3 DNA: TGTGCCAGCAGCTTTCGACAGGGGGCTGATACGCAGTATTTT